Presented here are 20 T cell receptor beta chains from one specimen sequenced in a study of cytomegalovirus exposure and HLA in healthy donors (dated by TCRdb to about 2017). The library was built by means of the immunoSEQ multiplex PCR assay. For the multiplex PCR, a mixture combining 60 forward primers for TCR Vbeta segments and 13 reverse primers for TCR Jbeta segments was used. TCRdb took this table from immuneACCESS and kept in-frame rearrangements with V and J called. Such tables lack part of the clones; where checked against another copy, unresolved V genes explain under half of the gap, and the rest is unexplained. Counted in this sample were 150,000 or so clones; about 80% of them appeared once. The ten top clones hold 1.4% of the sample. The sequenced material came from PBMCs. The receptors originated from a man between 25 and 39 years old in good health and CMV-seropositive.

This chain connects TRBV18 to TRBJ2-5; 7 positions agree with TRBD1. The J segment lost 4 bases and the V segment lost 2 bases, leaving 10 bases of the junction unmatched. Germline values: CDR1 KGHSH, CDR2 LQKENI. The CDR3 has 16 residues. The DNA of the CDR3 is TGTGCCAGCTCACCAAGACCCGGACAGGTATCAGAGACCCAGTACTTC. Translating gives CASSPRPGQVSETQYF. Drawing the rest from reference TRBV18 and TRBJ2-5, the complete variable domain is NAGVMQNPRHLVRRRGQEARLRCSPMKGHSHVYWYRQLPEEGLKFMVYLQKENIIDESGMPKERFSAEFPKEGPSILRIQQVVRGDSAAYFCASSPRPGQVSETQYFGPGTRLLVL.

V usage is TRBV7-9 and J usage is TRBJ1-2; possible D gene TRBD1, 6 bases. Germline values: CDR1 SEHNR, CDR2 FQNEAQ (reference sequence). The CDR3 is 14 residues long. Trimming pared 5 bases from V and 1 base from J, leaving 11 bases between. CDR3 sequence: CASSSGQFNYGYTF. The DNA of the CDR3 is TGTGCCAGCAGCAGCGGACAGTTTAACTATGGCTACACCTTC.

V gene TRBV9 combines with J gene TRBJ1-2; 8 nucleotides line up with TRBD1. V lost 3 bases to trimming and J lost 1 base; unmatched junction nucleotides: 2. The CDR3 consists of 14 residues. Germline CDR1 is SGDLS and CDR2 is YYNGEE. The CDR3 DNA follows: TGTGCCAGCAGCGGACAGGGGCTTAACTATGGCTACACCTTC. This gives the protein CASSGQGLNYGYTF. Variable domain in full (rest from reference TRBV9 and TRBJ1-2): DSGVTQTPKHLITATGQRVTLRCSPRSGDLSVYWYQQSLDQGLQFLIQYYNGEERAKGNILERFSAQQFPDLHSELNLSSLELGDSALYFCASSGQGLNYGYTFGSGTRLTVV.

The chain recombines TRBV5-1 with TRBJ1-4; 10 nucleotides match TRBD1. The CDR3 contains 14 residues. V trimming: 3 bases; J trimming: 6 bases; junction bases outside the gene matches: 2. CDR1 is SGHRS, CDR2 YFSETQ, per germline. CDR3 DNA: TGCGCCAGCAGCTCCGGGACAGGGGATGAAAAACTGTTTTTT. It codes for CASSSGTGDEKLFF.

Of note for this clone: At one end, the junction sequence differs from germline, possibly due to a read error. V usage is TRBV9 and J usage is TRBJ1-2; a possible D gene is TRBD1 (6 bases). CDR3 size: 14 residues. Per germline, CDR1 SGDLS and CDR2 YYNGEE. The DNA of the CDR3 is TGTGCCAGCAGCGTATGGGGGGGCGCTTATGGTTACACCTTC. Translated: CASSVWGGAYGYTF.

The chain couples TRBV9 to TRBJ2-5, with TRBD2 matching 10 bases. The CDR3 runs to 18 residues. Germline assignment: CDR1 SGDLS and CDR2 YYNGEE. V lost 0 bases and J lost 8; bases outside the gene matches: 16. The CDR3 reads CASSVGSGLAGVLCTQYF. CDR3 coding DNA: TGTGCCAGCAGCGTAGGTAGCGGCCTAGCGGGAGTATTGTGTACCCAGTACTTC.

The J gene is TRBJ1-1, the V gene TRBV4-1, with D possibly TRBD1 on 5 matching bases. There are 19 residues in the CDR3. The germline gives CDR1 MGHRA, CDR2 YSYEKL. V dropped 0 bases and J dropped 0 bases, with 20 bases sitting between them. Here the CDR3 reads CASSQDWPVGVGMNTEAFF. The CDR3 DNA reads TGCGCCAGCAGCCAAGATTGGCCAGTAGGGGTCGGCATGAACACTGAAGCTTTCTTT.

This chain links TRBV6-1 with TRBJ1-2; D possibly corresponds to TRBD1 (5 bases). CDR3 size: 14 residues. Germline lookup yields CDR1 MNHNS and CDR2 SASEGT. The ends were cut back, 1 base at V and 0 bases at J, with 6 bases in the middle. CDR3 amino acids: CASSEGGANYGYTF. The CDR3 DNA sequence: TGTGCCAGCAGTGAAGGGGGGGCTAACTATGGCTACACCTTC.

This clone was seen only once. The rearrangement joins TRBV7-9 to TRBJ2-1; 7 nucleotides match TRBD1. The junction had 8 bases not matched to a gene; V was cut back by 2 bases and J by 13 bases. CDR1 SEHNR and CDR2 FQNEAQ come from the germline V gene (reference sequence). There are 13 residues in the CDR3. The CDR3 DNA follows: TGTGCCAGCAGCTTAATTGAGGGGGCTCATCAGTTCTTC. Translating it yields CASSLIEGAHQFF. Based on the CDR3 plus reference TRBV7-9 and TRBJ2-1, the full variable domain is DTGVSQNPRHKITKRGQNVTFRCDPISEHNRLYWYRQTLGQGPEFLTYFQNEAQLEKSRLLSDRFSAERPKGSFSTLEIQRTEQGDSAMYLCASSLIEGAHQFFGPGTRLTVL.

The V and J genes are TRBV27 and TRBJ2-5; TRBD1 aligns across 10 bases. The J call may be faulty, since TRBJ2-7 better matches the DNA end. The V gene's germline CDR1 is MNHEY and CDR2 SMNVEV (reference sequence). The CDR3 has 16 residues. The CDR3 loop is CASSLSRTGGSYEQYF. CDR3 bases: TGTGCCAGCAGTTTATCTCGGACAGGGGGATCCTACGAGCAGTACTTC.

The chain couples TRBV7-8 to TRBJ1-2; a weak D match, TRBD1 (6 bases). Trimming took off 1 base at V and 8 bases at J, with 14 bases between the two ends. The CDR3 consists of 14 residues. CDR1 and CDR2 from the germline V gene are SGHVS and FQNEAQ. The CDR3, as DNA: TGTGCCAGCAGCTTAGGCCTGGGGGCCGGGGGCTACACCTTC. Translated, it gives CASSLGLGAGGYTF.

In its sample, this clone was seen a few times. V and J are TRBV2 and TRBJ1-2; 7 positions agree with TRBD1. The V segment lost 7 bases and the J segment 4 bases; nucleotides outside the gene matches: 6. The CDR3 spans 13 residues. Germline CDR1 and CDR2: SNHLY and FYNNEI. CDR3 bases: TGTGCCAGCATGAGGGACAGCAGCTATGGCTACACCTTC. Its protein product is CASMRDSSYGYTF.

The chain carries TRBV4-1 and TRBJ2-5; 9 bases line up with TRBD1. The CDR3 loop spans 16 amino acids. Germline V gene data show CDR1 as MGHRA and CDR2 as YSYEKL. V lost 0 bases, J lost 5 bases, and 7 bases stayed unmatched. In DNA, the CDR3 is TGCGCCAGCAGCCAAGAGGGGACAGGGTTCGGCGAGACCCAGTACTTC. Its protein product is CASSQEGTGFGETQYF.

The gene calls are TRBV11-2 and TRBJ1-5, with D perhaps matching TRBD1 (6 bases). Germline V gene data show CDR1 as SGHAT and CDR2 as FQNNGV. V lost 2 bases and J 9 bases, leaving 17 bases between the germline ends. The CDR3 has 15 residues. CDR3 region: CASSLSEGPGAPQHF. In DNA form, the CDR3 reads TGTGCCAGCAGCTTAAGTGAGGGGCCAGGGGCGCCCCAGCATTTT. The complete variable domain, with remaining parts taken from reference TRBV11-2 and TRBJ1-5, reads EAGVAQSPRYKIIEKRQSVAFWCNPISGHATLYWYQQILGQGPKLLIQFQNNGVVDDSQLPKDRFSAERLKGVDSTLKIQPAKLEDSAVYLCASSLSEGPGAPQHFGDGTRLSIL.

This chain links TRBV30 with TRBJ2-3; 9 positions match TRBD2. V shed 4 bases and J 3 bases; nucleotides not matched to a gene: 8. Germline CDR1 and CDR2: GTSNPN and SVGIG (reference sequence). The CDR3 has 15 amino acids. This CDR3 reads CAWIRRGGRTDTQYF. CDR3 coding DNA: TGTGCCTGGATTCGGCGGGGGGGGAGGACAGATACGCAGTATTTT.

The chain has TRBV5-4 and TRBJ2-5; TRBD1 agrees at 8 bases. The DNA end lines up better with TRBJ2-7; the J call may be wrong. CDR1 is SGHNT and CDR2 is YYREEE in the germline V gene (reference sequence). This CDR3 region has 14 residues. Here the CDR3 DNA reads TGTGCCAGCAGTTCCGGGACAGGCGACTACGAGCAGTACTTC. Translation gives CASSSGTGDYEQYF.

This clone was seen a single time. This chain links TRBV7-8 with TRBJ2-7; the match to TRBD2 covers 7 bases. Germline V gene lookup returns CDR1 SGHVS and CDR2 FQNEAQ. Trimming took 2 bases from V and 1 from J; bases not matched to a gene: 5. The CDR3 is made up of 15 amino acids. This CDR3 is CASSLLAGASYEQYF. The CDR3 region has the DNA TGTGCCAGCAGCTTACTGGCGGGAGCTTCCTACGAGCAGTACTTC.

This chain uses TRBV19 with TRBJ1-2; the D is unclear. This CDR3 comprises 14 residues. From germline, CDR1 is LNHDA and CDR2 SQIVND (reference sequence). With 6 bases removed from V and 1 base from J, the gap between germline ends came to 12 bases. In nucleotides, the CDR3 is TGTGCCAGTAGCTTCCTCCCACTTAACTATGGCTACACCTTC. This sequence encodes CASSFLPLNYGYTF.

This clone appeared once. V gene TRBV28 combines with J gene TRBJ2-5, with D possibly TRBD2 on 7 matching bases. V was trimmed by 2 bases and J by 5 bases, leaving 15 bases between them. The CDR3 runs to 15 residues. The germline CDR1 and CDR2 sequences are MDHEN and SYDVKM. The DNA of the CDR3 is TGTGCCAGCAGTTTAACCTTCCCGGGGGGCGAGACCCAGTACTTC. Its translation is CASSLTFPGGETQYF.

Remarks on this clone: Relative to the germline gene, one junction end is altered; a read error may explain this. The rearrangement joins TRBV7-8 to TRBJ2-7; a possible D gene is TRBD1 (5 bases). The CDR3 length is 14 residues. From germline, CDR1 is SGHVS and CDR2 FQNEAQ. This chain's CDR3 is CASTLWAGSHEQYF. The CDR3 DNA is TGTGCCAGCACCTTATGGGCAGGGTCCCACGAGCAGTACTTC. The complete variable domain, with remaining parts taken from reference TRBV7-8 and TRBJ2-7, reads GAGVSQSPRYKVAKRGQDVALRCDPISGHVSLFWYQQALGQGPEFLTYFQNEAQLDKSGLPSDRFFAERPEGSVSTLKIQRTQQEDSAVYLCASTLWAGSHEQYFGPGTRLTVT.